These T cell receptor beta chains were read from a single sample in a study of blood T cell repertoires in COVID-19. Libraries were prepared by immunoSEQ multiplex PCR; TCRdb keeps only in-frame clonotypes and omits some of them. Counted here are about 200,000 clones, around 82% occurring once; the ten biggest clones make up about 11%. The sample was PBMCs or T cells enriched from blood (not recorded which). Every receptor here comes from a man aged 35-49 years who had recovered from COVID-19. Each CDR3 is given with its conserved first and last residue. Each record gives: clone size, D gene, V gene, J gene, CDR3 DNA, CDR3 protein. D genes are given only for firm matches. For some rows the clone size is stated as once, few or many, or as a class when expanded; others skip it.

NA	NA	TRBV5-6	TRBJ2-3	TGTGCCAGCAGCTCCACCACTTCAGGGGATACGCAGTATTTT	CASSSTTSGDTQYF
NA	NA	TRBV29-1	TRBJ2-5	TGCAGCGTTGATCCGCAGCAAGAGACCCAGTACTTC	CSVDPQQETQYF
NA	NA	TRBV20-1	TRBJ1-3	TGCAGTGCTAGTCCTTTAGCCCCTTCTGGAAACACCATATATTTT	CSASPLAPSGNTIYF
NA	NA	TRBV7-9	TRBJ2-2	TGTGCCAGCAGCTTAAACAGAATCACCGGGGAGCTGTTTTTT	CASSLNRITGELFF
NA	TRBD1	TRBV3-1/TRBV3-2	TRBJ2-1	TGTGCCAGCAGCCATACCGGGACCGTAACGCAGGGGGCATCCAATGAGCAGTTCTTC	CASSHTGTVTQGASNEQFF
NA	TRBD1	TRBV3-1/TRBV3-2	TRBJ1-5	TGTGCCAGCAGCCCCTCAGGGGGTTATAGCAATCAGCCCCAGCATTTT	CASSPSGGYSNQPQHF
NA	NA	TRBV6-2/TRBV6-3	TRBJ1-3	TGTGCCAGCAGTTGGAGAGACACCATATATTTT	CASSWRDTIYF
once	TRBD1	TRBV7-9	TRBJ1-5	TGTGCCAGCAGCCAGGGGGCCACTAATCAGCCCCAGCATTTT	CASSQGATNQPQHF
few	TRBD2	TRBV9	TRBJ2-2	TGTGCCAGCAGCCCATCCGGTAGCGGGAGGGCCTGGACCGGGGAGCTGTTTTTT	CASSPSGSGRAWTGELFF
NA	NA	TRBV12-3/TRBV12-4	TRBJ1-5	TGTGCCAGCAGTCCAGGGTTACAGCCCCAGCATTTT	CASSPGLQPQHF
once	NA	TRBV20-1	TRBJ1-5	TGCAGTGCTAGTGTGAGGTGGCATAGCAATCAGCCCCAGCATTTT	CSASVRWHSNQPQHF
NA	TRBD1	TRBV5-1	TRBJ2-1	TGCGCCAGCAGCCCCGCGGACAGGGGACTTTACAATGAGCAGTTCTTC	CASSPADRGLYNEQFF
NA	NA	TRBV16	TRBJ2-1	TGTGCCAGCAGCCAATATGCGGGTTCTTCCTACAATGAGCAGTTCTTC	CASSQYAGSSYNEQFF
few	NA	TRBV27	TRBJ1-1	TGTGCCAGCAGGCCCCCGGGACTCACTGAAGCTTTCTTT	CASRPPGLTEAFF
NA	NA	TRBV29-1	TRBJ1-1	TGCAGCGTTGCCCAGGGTTGGGGTATGAACACTGAAGCTTTCTTT	CSVAQGWGMNTEAFF
NA	NA	TRBV5-1	TRBJ2-2	TGCGCCAGCAGCTCGGCAGGTGGACTTAACACCGGGGAGCTGTTTTTT	CASSSAGGLNTGELFF
NA	TRBD1	TRBV25-1	TRBJ2-4	TGTGCCAGCAGTGAATATAGGACAGGGGAGATTGACATTCAGTACTTC	CASSEYRTGEIDIQYF
NA	TRBD2	TRBV9	TRBJ2-5	TGTGCCAGCGCACGGGAGGGCCGAGAGACCCAGTACTTC	CASAREGRETQYF
NA	TRBD1	TRBV6-5	TRBJ2-5	TGTGCCAGCGGCCAGGGGGCCACGAGAGAGACCCAGTACTTC	CASGQGATRETQYF
NA	NA	TRBV2	TRBJ1-1	TGTGCCAGCAGAACCGGGACACACACTGAAGCTTTCTTT	CASRTGTHTEAFF
NA	NA	TRBV20-1	TRBJ2-7	TGCAGTGCTAGTGCGCGGGCTCCCAACGAGCAGTACTTC	CSASARAPNEQYF
few	NA	TRBV18	TRBJ1-1	TGTGCCAGCTCACCACCGGTAGGGGCCACTGAAGCTTTCTTT	CASSPPVGATEAFF
NA	NA	TRBV4-3	TRBJ2-7	TGCGCCAGCAGCCAAGCCGTGGGACTCCATAGGGCCTACGAGCAGTACTTC	CASSQAVGLHRAYEQYF
NA	NA	TRBV10-1	TRBJ2-2	TGCGCCAGCAGTTCGTATCAGGGGTCGGGCACCGGGGAGCTGTTTTTT	CASSSYQGSGTGELFF
NA	TRBD2	TRBV6-5	TRBJ2-3	TGTGCCAGCATACTAGCGGGGGGAGATACGCAGTATTTT	CASILAGGDTQYF
NA	NA	TRBV5-1	TRBJ2-3	TGCGCCAGCAGCTTGGGTGGGGGGGCCACAGATACGCAGTATTTT	CASSLGGGATDTQYF
NA	NA	TRBV7-2	TRBJ1-1	TGTGCCAGCAGCTTTACAGGATCTAACACTGAAGCTTTCTTT	CASSFTGSNTEAFF
NA	NA	TRBV7-9	TRBJ1-1	TGTGCCAGCAGCTTAGCGGCTGGGCAGGGCACTGAAGCTTTCTTT	CASSLAAGQGTEAFF
NA	NA	TRBV19	TRBJ2-3	TGTGCCAGTTCAAGGGGACTCAACACAGATACGCAGTATTTT	CASSRGLNTDTQYF
NA	TRBD1	TRBV7-6	TRBJ1-1	TGTGCCAGCAGCTTAGGGGACAGGGTGAACACTGAAGCTTTCTTT	CASSLGDRVNTEAFF
few	NA	TRBV29-1	TRBJ1-1	TGCAGCGTTGGACAGTTTGAAGCTTTCTTT	CSVGQFEAFF
NA	TRBD1	TRBV5-1	TRBJ1-1	TGCGCCAGCAGCTTGGATACAGGGGAAACTGAAGCTTTCTTT	CASSLDTGETEAFF
NA	TRBD2	TRBV4-1	TRBJ2-2	TGCGCCAGCAGGCAAAGGGCTGGGGCGGGAGCAACCGGGGAGCTGTTTTTT	CASRQRAGAGATGELFF
NA	TRBD1	TRBV28	TRBJ1-2	TGTGCCAGCAGTGGCGGGACAGCCTTCTTCCTCTATGGCTACACCTTC	CASSGGTAFFLYGYTF
NA	TRBD1	TRBV9	TRBJ2-7	TGTGCCAGCAGCCCTCTCCGGGACAGACACTACGAGCAGTACTTC	CASSPLRDRHYEQYF
NA	NA	TRBV6-5	TRBJ1-2	TGTGCCAGCAGCTTGGACTGGCTAGGGGGCTACACCTTC	CASSLDWLGGYTF
NA	NA	TRBV30	TRBJ1-5	TGTGCCTGGAGTGTGGGAGGGGATCAGCCCCAGCATTTT	CAWSVGGDQPQHF
NA	TRBD1	TRBV28	TRBJ1-5	TGTGCCAGCAGTCATGGACAGGCAAGGGCGCCCCAGCATTTT	CASSHGQARAPQHF
NA	TRBD1	TRBV5-1	TRBJ1-1	TGCGCCAGCAGCCCGACAGGGACCGTGACTGAAGCTTTCTTT	CASSPTGTVTEAFF
NA	NA	TRBV5-6	TRBJ1-5	TGTGCTAGCAGCTTGACCCAGGGGCTCCCTAGCAATCAGCCCCAGCATTTT	CASSLTQGLPSNQPQHF
NA	NA	TRBV5-1	TRBJ1-2	TGCGCCAGCAGCCCGACAGTTCTGGACGGCTACACCTTC	CASSPTVLDGYTF
once	NA	TRBV6-2/TRBV6-3	TRBJ1-2	TGTGCCAGCAGCTACTTCCTTAACTATGGCTACACCTTC	CASSYFLNYGYTF
NA	TRBD1	TRBV28	TRBJ1-3	TGTGCCAGCAAACAGGGGGGCGCGGCTGGAAACACCATATATTTT	CASKQGGAAGNTIYF
once	TRBD2	TRBV11-3	TRBJ2-1	TGTGCCAGCAGCTTAGTAACTCGCGGGAGCAGCTACAATGAGCAGTTCTTC	CASSLVTRGSSYNEQFF
NA	TRBD1	TRBV7-6	TRBJ2-1	TGTGCCAGCAGCGTTCTTGGACAGGGGGGAAATGAGCAGTTCTTC	CASSVLGQGGNEQFF
NA	NA	TRBV28	TRBJ1-4	TGTGCCAGCAGTTTGGGAGGGGTTAATGAAAAACTGTTTTTT	CASSLGGVNEKLFF
NA	TRBD2	TRBV27	TRBJ2-6	TGTGCCAGCGGACTAGCGGCCAACGTCCTGACTTTC	CASGLAANVLTF
NA	NA	TRBV4-1	TRBJ1-6	TGCGCCAGCAGCCAGGCCGGACATCTGAGCTCCTATAATTCACCCCTCCACTTT	CASSQAGHLSSYNSPLHF
NA	NA	TRBV9	TRBJ2-1	TGTGCCAGCAGTTTCAGTTGGGGAGGTAATGAGCAGTTCTTC	CASSFSWGGNEQFF
NA	NA	TRBV7-7	TRBJ2-2	TGTGCTAGCAGCTTTCTCCAGGCGAACACCGGGGAGCTGTTTTTT	CASSFLQANTGELFF
NA	NA	TRBV28	TRBJ2-6	TGTGCCAGCAGTGAATCCCGGGGTTCGTTCTTGCGCGTCCTGACTTTC	CASSESRGSFLRVLTF
NA	TRBD1	TRBV7-2	TRBJ2-5	TGTGCCAGCAGCCTGGAGACAGGGGTCCCGACCCAGTACTTC	CASSLETGVPTQYF
NA	NA	TRBV25-1	TRBJ1-4	TGTGCCAGCAGTGAATTCGAACAGGGTAAACTGTTTTTT	CASSEFEQGKLFF
NA	NA	TRBV18	TRBJ2-1	TGTGCCAGCTCACCCGTAGGGAGTTGGGATGAGCAGTTCTTC	CASSPVGSWDEQFF
NA	TRBD2	TRBV24-1	TRBJ2-1	TGTGCCACCAGTGACACCGAGGGACTAGCGGGAGTTATAAATGAGCAGTTCTTC	CATSDTEGLAGVINEQFF
many	TRBD2	TRBV6-4	TRBJ2-3	TGTGCCAGCAGTGGCGGGGGACTAGCGGGAGGAGATACGCAGTATTTT	CASSGGGLAGGDTQYF
NA	NA	TRBV2	TRBJ2-7	TGTGCCAGCAACCTTGAAGGGAGTATAGGCGAGCAGTACTTC	CASNLEGSIGEQYF
NA	TRBD2	TRBV12-5	TRBJ2-3	TGTGCTAGTGGCCCCGGGACTATAAGCACAGATACGCAGTATTTT	CASGPGTISTDTQYF
NA	NA	TRBV24-1	TRBJ2-1	TGTGCCACCAGTGCCCAAAGTGCAGGGATGCATGAGCAGTTCTTC	CATSAQSAGMHEQFF